A single T cell receptor (beta chain) is shown here with its context. The length of the CDR3 is 14 residues. Germline values: CDR1 SGHRS, CDR2 YFSETQ. The V end was cut by 2 bases, the J end by 8 bases, with 14 bases between. This entry belongs to a study of Ad26.COV2.S vaccination and SARS-CoV-2 variants. Across the study: By the intramuscular route, Ad26.COV2.S was given once, or twice 56 days apart.

Only in-frame clones appear in the TCRdb table, and some are missing; sequencing was by immunoSEQ multiplex PCR. The data contain over 450,000 clones, roughly nine tenths of them singletons. Indicated treatment: 19 received Ad26.COV2.S at low or high dose, single or two shots; a few received placebo; per-sample allocation not given. At day 63 after the first vaccine or placebo injection, samples were drawn. The chain joins TRBV5-1 to TRBJ2-1, with a tentative D call TRBD1 (5 bases). This sequence originates from a person between 18 and 59 years old who received the Ad26.COV2.S COVID-19 vaccine or a placebo. The sample here was peripheral blood, taken in a trial of Ad26.COV2.S vaccine versus placebo. CDR3 amino acids: CASSFNRRFDEQFF. The CDR3 DNA reads TGCGCCAGCAGCTTTAACAGGCGTTTTGATGAGCAGTTCTTC.